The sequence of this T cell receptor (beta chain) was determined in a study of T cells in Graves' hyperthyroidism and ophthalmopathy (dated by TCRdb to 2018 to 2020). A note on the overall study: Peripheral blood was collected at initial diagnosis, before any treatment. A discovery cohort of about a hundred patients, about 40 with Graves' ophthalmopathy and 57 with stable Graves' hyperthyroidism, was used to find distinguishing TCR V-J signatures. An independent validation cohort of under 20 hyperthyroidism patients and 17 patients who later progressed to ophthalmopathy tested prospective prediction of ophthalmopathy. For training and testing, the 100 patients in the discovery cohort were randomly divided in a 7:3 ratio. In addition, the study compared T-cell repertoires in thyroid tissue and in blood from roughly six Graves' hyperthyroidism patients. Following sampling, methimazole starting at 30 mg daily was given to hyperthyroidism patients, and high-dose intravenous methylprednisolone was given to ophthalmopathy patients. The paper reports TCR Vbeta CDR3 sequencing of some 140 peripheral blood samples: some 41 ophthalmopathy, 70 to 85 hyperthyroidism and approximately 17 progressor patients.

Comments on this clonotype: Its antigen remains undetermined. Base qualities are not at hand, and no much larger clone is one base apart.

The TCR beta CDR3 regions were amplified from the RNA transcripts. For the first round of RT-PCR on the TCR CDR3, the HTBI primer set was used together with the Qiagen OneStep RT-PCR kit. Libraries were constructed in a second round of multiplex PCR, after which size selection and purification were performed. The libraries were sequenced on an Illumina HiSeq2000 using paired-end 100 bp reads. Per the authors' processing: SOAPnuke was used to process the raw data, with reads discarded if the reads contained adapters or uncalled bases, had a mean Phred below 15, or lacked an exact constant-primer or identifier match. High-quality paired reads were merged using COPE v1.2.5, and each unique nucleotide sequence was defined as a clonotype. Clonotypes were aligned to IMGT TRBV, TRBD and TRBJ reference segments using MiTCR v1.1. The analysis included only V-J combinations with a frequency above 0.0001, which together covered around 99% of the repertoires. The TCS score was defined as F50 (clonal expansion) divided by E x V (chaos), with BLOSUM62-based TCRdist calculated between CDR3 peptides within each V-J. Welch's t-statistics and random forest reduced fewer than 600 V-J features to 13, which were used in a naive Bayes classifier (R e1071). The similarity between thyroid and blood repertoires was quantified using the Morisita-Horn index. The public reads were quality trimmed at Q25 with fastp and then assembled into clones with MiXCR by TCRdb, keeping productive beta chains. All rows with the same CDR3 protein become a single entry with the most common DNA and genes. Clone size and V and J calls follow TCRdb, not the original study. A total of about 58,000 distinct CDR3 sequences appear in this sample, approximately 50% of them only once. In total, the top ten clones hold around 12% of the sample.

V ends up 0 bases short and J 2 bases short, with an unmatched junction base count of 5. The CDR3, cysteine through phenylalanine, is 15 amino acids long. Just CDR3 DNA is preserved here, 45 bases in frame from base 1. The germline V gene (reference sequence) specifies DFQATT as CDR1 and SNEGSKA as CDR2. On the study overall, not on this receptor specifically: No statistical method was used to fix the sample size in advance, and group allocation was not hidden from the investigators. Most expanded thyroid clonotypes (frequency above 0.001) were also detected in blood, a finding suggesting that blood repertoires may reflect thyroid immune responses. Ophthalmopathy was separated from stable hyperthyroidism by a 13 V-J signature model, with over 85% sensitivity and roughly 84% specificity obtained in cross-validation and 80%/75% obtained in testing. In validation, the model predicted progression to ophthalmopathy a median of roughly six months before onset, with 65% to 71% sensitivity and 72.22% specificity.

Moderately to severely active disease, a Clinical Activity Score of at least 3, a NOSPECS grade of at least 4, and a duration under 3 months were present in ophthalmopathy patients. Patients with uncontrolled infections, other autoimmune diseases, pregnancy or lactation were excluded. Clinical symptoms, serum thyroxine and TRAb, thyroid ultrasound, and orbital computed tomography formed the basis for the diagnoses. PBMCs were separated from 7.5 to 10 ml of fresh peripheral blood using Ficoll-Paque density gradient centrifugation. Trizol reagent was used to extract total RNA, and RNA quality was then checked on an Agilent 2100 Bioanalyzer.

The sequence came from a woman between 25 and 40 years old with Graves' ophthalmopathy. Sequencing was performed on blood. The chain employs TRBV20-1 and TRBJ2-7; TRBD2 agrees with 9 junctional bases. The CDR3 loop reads CSARDQRGATYEQYF. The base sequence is TGCAGTGCTAGAGATCAGCGGGGGGCAACCTACGAGCAGTACTTC.